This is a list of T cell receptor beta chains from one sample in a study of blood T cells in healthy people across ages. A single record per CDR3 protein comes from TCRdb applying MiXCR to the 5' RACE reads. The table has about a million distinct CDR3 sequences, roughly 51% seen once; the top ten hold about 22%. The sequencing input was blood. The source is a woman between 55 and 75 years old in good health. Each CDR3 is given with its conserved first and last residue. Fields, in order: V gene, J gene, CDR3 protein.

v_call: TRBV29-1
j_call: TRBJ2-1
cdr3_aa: CSVVSEGGSSSYNEQFF

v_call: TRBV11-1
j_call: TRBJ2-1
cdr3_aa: CASSLRGVGEQFF

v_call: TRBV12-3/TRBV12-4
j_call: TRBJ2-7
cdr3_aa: CASSSGDVLSYEQYF

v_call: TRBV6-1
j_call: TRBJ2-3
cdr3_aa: CASSEQGSLGTDTQYF

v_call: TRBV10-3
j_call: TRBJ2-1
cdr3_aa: CAIKTDSDEQFF

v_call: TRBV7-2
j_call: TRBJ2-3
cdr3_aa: CASSLVGRETDTQYF

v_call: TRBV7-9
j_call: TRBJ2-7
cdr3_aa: CASSILAIAYEQYF

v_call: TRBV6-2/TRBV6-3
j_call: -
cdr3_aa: CVSSPPRDYANFSYEQYF

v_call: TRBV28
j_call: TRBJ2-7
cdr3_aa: CASSLGGTQSYEQYF

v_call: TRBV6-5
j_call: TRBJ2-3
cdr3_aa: CASSYSAADTQYF

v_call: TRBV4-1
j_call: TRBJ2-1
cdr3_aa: CASSQDRWTLTSDNRATYNEQFF

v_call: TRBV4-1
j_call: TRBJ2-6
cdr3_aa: CASSQAPGTGYGANVLTF

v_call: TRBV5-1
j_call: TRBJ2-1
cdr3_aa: CASSWAGTGNEQFF

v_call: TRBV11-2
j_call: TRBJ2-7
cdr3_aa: CASSLGASSGYEQYF

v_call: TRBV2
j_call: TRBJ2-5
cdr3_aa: CASSDMAGGYQETQYF

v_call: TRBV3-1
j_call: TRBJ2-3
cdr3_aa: CASSPRGTSGRGTQYF

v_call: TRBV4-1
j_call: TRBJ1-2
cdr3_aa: CASSQVRGRVANYGYTF

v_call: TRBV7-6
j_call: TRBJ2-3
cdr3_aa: CASSSPGRDTQYF

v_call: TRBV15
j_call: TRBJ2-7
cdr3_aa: CATSRDPRSSYEQYF

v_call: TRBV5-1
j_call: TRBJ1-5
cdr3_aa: CASSLLGEQPQHF

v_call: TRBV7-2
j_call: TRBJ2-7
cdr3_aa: CASNQVGEQYF

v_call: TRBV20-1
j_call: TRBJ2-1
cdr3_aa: CSASWAYNEQFF

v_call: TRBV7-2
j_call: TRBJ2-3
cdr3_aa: CASNRQGRTDTQYF

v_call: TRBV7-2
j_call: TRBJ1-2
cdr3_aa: CASSPVRDYGYTF

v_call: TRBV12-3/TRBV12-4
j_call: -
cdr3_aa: CASTPGPPGETQYF

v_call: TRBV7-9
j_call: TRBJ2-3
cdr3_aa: CASSPTSWQADTQYF

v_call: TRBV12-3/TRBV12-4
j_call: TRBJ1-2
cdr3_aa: CASSHLPIYGYTF

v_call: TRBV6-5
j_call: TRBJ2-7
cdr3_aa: CASSYSSASGNHEQYF

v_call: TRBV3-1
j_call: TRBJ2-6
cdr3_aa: CASSQDPSGANVLTF

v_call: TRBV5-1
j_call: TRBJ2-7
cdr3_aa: CASSERAGSNEQYF

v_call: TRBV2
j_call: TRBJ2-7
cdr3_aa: CASFPLRGTTYEQYF

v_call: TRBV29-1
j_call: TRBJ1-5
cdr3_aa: CSVGAGQGSQPQHF

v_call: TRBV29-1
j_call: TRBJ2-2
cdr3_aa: CSVEDGTSGIGGELFF

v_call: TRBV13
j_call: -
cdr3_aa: CASSPEAGGNEQYF

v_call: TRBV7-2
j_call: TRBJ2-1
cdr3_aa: CASSLRGASGTLSYNEQFF

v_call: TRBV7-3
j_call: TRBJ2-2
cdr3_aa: CASSLRGAGKVGELFF

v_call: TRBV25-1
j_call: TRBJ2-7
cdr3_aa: CASSDGDRAAYEQYF

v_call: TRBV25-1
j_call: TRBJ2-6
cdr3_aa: CASSGTGIPLPSGANVLTF

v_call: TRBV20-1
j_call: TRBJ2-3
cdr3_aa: CSARGLAGVGDTQYF

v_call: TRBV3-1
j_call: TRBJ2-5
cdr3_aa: CASSQLRWTQYF

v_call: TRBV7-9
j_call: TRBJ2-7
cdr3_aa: CASSLFLEEGTEQYF

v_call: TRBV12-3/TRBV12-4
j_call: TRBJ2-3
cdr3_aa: CASSCARTDTQYF

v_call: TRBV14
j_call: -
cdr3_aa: CASSLRRNYNEQYF

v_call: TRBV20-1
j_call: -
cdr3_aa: CSARGLALIGTQYF

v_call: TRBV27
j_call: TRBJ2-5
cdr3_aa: CASSLWGRTEETQYF

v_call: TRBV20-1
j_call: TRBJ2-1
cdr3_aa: CSARAVGNEQFF

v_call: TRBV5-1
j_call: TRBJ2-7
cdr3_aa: CASSSPQTGNPYEQYF